The present T cell receptor (beta chain) was sequenced within a study of CD8+ T cells in alopecia areata (dated by TCRdb to the late 2010s). For the study in its entirety: The treated patients took part in an open-label pilot trial in which moderate-to-severe alopecia areata was treated with oral tofacitinib at 5 to 10 mg twice daily. Scalp tissue and sorted CD4+ and CD8+ peripheral blood T cells from patchy and totalis/universalis alopecia areata patients and from healthy controls were covered by human TCRbeta sequencing. RNA came from the PAXgene miRNA kit for fixed scalp, the miRNeasy kit for PBMCs, and the RNeasy kit for mouse skin. immunoSEQ multiplex PCR using 35 Vbeta forward primers and 13 Jbeta reverse primers was used to amplify TCRbeta CDR3 regions. High-throughput TCRbeta sequencing was used to examine T cell clonal expansion in alopecia areata in both the C3H/HeJ mouse model and human patients. Tofacitinib-treated patients had biopsies at baseline and at 4 and 24 weeks of treatment, with a later scalp biopsy in several patients. Tofacitinib was given for 6 to 18 months, followed by 6 months of follow-up off drug to assess delayed response and recurrence. Scalp clonality was compared among normal scalp (n=4), patchy alopecia areata scalp (n=8), and alopecia totalis/universalis scalp (n=8).

This clone was counted a few times. Its antigen is unknown. There are no base qualities to consult, and no much larger clone falls within one base. General study outcomes and caveats: TCR sequences shared between patients were less clear than in mice, possibly partly because of HLA diversity in the patient population. Lesional scalp, especially in alopecia totalis/universalis, showed higher clonality and more expanded CD8+ clones than normal scalp, suggesting antigenic drive. Scalp TCR repertoire analysis is complicated because resident alphabeta T cells in normal human skin are also sequenced, whereas mouse skin is dominated by gammadelta T cells.

Libraries were constructed by the immunoSEQ multiplex PCR assay. RNA was extracted from all samples and reverse transcribed into cDNA, which served as template for TCR sequencing. First-strand cDNA was synthesized using SuperScript III with a 2:1 mix of oligo-dT and random hexamers. A synthetic immune receptor repertoire was used to measure amplification bias, and any remaining bias was corrected computationally. The authors' pipeline ran thus. After raw reads were preprocessed to remove errors, the CDR3 was defined following IMGT conventions as running from the conserved cysteine to phenylalanine. Clonality was calculated as 1 minus Shannon entropy normalized by log2 of the number of productive unique TCRs. Scalp TCRbeta sequences were cross-referenced with sorted blood CD4 and CD8 repertoires so that the CD4 or CD8 identity of scalp clones could be inferred. TCRdb retrieved this table from immuneACCESS and kept in-frame rearrangements only. Not all clones are present; in checked studies, unresolved V genes account for under half, and no reason is known for the remainder. The V and J calls and the clone size are those of that table, but D and trimming were determined from the DNA. The sample table lists about 150,000 clones, around 50% of them with a count of one. Roughly a fifth of the sample lies in the top ten.

In the paper's terms, the time point label means: baseline before oral tofacitinib. Peripheral blood and lesional scalp punch biopsies were obtained from patients with alopecia areata. PBMCs were isolated by density centrifugation and stained for CD3, CD4 and CD8, and CD4+ and CD8+ T cells were sorted on a FACSAria. Inclusive of the bounding cysteine and phenylalanine, the CDR3 is 13 residues long. Only the CDR3 portion is preserved as DNA: 39 bases, with reading frame beginning at the first base. According to the germline V gene, CDR1 reads SGHTA and CDR2 reads FQGNSA. Deletion took 3 bases off V and 3 bases off J, with a span of 9 bases between the germline ends.

The TCR sequence derives from a human donor with alopecia areata. This chain joins TRBV7-2 to TRBJ2-7; too little of a D gene remains to name it. Sequenced material: CD8+ T cells sorted from blood, taken at week 0. Here is the DNA: TGTGCCAGCAGCTTCGGAAAACTCTACGAGCAGTACTTC. This codes for CASSFGKLYEQYF.